This TCR beta chain is from a study of cytomegalovirus exposure and HLA in healthy donors. For the study at large: Within the Caucasian-associated ancestry cluster were around 80% of the approximately 400 genotyped donors. Findings of the study overall: V- and J-gene trimming in TCR beta was tied to a missense DCLRE1C variant by an analysis performed later. An analysis was carried out later, and it reportedly showed fewer N-insertions in an Asian-associated ancestry cluster than the roughly 670-donor mean. In a later analysis, several top co-occurrence clusters appeared linked to parvovirus B19, influenza, CMV and Epstein-Barr virus.

PCR was performed using 60 Vbeta and 13 Jbeta primers. Some clones are missing from TCRdb's copy, which holds only in-frame ones; the method was immunoSEQ multiplex PCR. This sample lists 130,000 or so clones; its ten largest clones have approximately 1.6%. Regarding this clone: Its cognate antigen is unknown.

The CDR3 covers 15 residues. CDR1 is WNHNN and CDR2 is SYGVQD in the germline V gene (reference sequence). The V end lost 4 bases, the J end lost 0 bases, and 10 bases lay between the germline ends. This TCR was recovered from a man aged 18-30 years in good health and CMV-seronegative. Sequenced material: PBMCs. V and J are TRBV10-1 and TRBJ2-4; perhaps TRBD2 as D (5 bases). The CDR3 loop is CASSVRGLAKNIQYF. The CDR3 nucleotides read TGCGCCAGCAGTGTTAGAGGGTTAGCCAAAAACATTCAGTACTTC.